This T cell receptor (beta chain) was captured in a study of blood T cell repertoires in COVID-19. Study summary: The study drew acute and convalescent COVID-19 samples from the United States, Italy and Spain. PBMCs, B-cell-depleted T cells, or T cells provided the cDNA or gDNA that made up the material.

The V gene lost 5 bases and the J gene lost 9 bases, with 16 bases spanning the gap. The CDR3 contains 14 residues. CDR1 and CDR2 from the germline V gene are SGHTA and FQGNSA. In the source study's methods: Estimation of nucleated cell counts relied on the amplification of reference gene primers. Repertoires were generated with immunoSEQ multiplex PCR, while TCRdb's copy carries only in-frame clones and drops some. V, J and clone size derive from that table, while D and trimming were established from the DNA sequence. The sample has under 200,000 clones, roughly nine tenths seen once; the top ten hold 0.99%. This clone showed up just a few times.

Sequenced sample: peripheral blood. The TCR comes from a man younger than 30 with acute or convalescent COVID-19. The rearrangement joins TRBV7-2 to TRBJ2-2, with D unclear. CDR3 DNA: TGTGCCAGCAGCGGTGGCCCTTCAATCAGGGAGCTGTTTTTT. It specifies CASSGGPSIRELFF.